The 6 T cell receptor beta chains in this list originate from one sample, sequenced in a study of T cells in tuberculosis. Repertoires were generated with immunoSEQ multiplex PCR, while TCRdb's copy carries only in-frame clones and drops some. Of some 20,000 clones listed, 80% to 90% were seen once; the top ten hold roughly 14%. The sample comprised PBMCs. The receptors originated from a donor between 10 and 35 years old with latent tuberculosis or without tuberculosis infection.

J is TRBJ2-7 and V is TRBV27; perhaps TRBD1 as D (5 bases). V dropped 3 bases and J dropped 6 bases, with 9 bases sitting between them. The CDR3 has 12 residues. Germline assignment: CDR1 MNHEY and CDR2 SMNVEV (reference sequence). The CDR3 bases are TGTGCCAGCAGTTTGATAAGGGGCGAGCAGTACTTC. Translating gives CASSLIRGEQYF.

V usage is TRBV5-1 and J usage is TRBJ2-7; 8 nucleotides agree with TRBD1. CDR1 is SGHRS, CDR2 YFSETQ, per germline. The CDR3 extends over 13 amino acids. The J segment lost 7 bases and the V segment lost 2 bases, leaving 5 bases of the junction unmatched. CDR3 DNA sequence: TGCGCCAGCAGCTTAGACAGGGGTTCGGAGCAGTACTTC. Translated: CASSLDRGSEQYF.

The chain joins TRBV18 to TRBJ1-5; 10 bases align to TRBD1. This CDR3 has 13 amino acids. In germline, CDR1 is KGHSH, CDR2 LQKENI. The J segment lost 6 bases and the V segment lost 4 bases, leaving 0 bases of the junction unmatched. This chain's CDR3 is CASSRDRGQPQHF. CDR3 sequence (DNA): TGTGCCAGCTCACGGGACAGGGGTCAGCCCCAGCATTTT.

The chain links TRBV7-2 to TRBJ1-2, with TRBD1 matching over 9 bases. Germline values: CDR1 SGHTA, CDR2 FQGNSA. Trimming cost V 2 bases and J 8 bases; bases outside gene matches: 6. CDR3 size: 14 residues. CDR3 coding DNA: TGTGCCAGCAGCTTACTTGGGACAGGGTCCGGCTACACCTTC. This encodes CASSLLGTGSGYTF.

The rearrangement uses TRBV19 and TRBJ2-2, with 8 bases aligning to TRBD2. Germline lookup yields CDR1 LNHDA and CDR2 SQIVND (reference sequence). Germline trimming cut 5 bases from V and 4 bases from J; bases unmatched to any gene: 6. The CDR3 sequence is 15 residues long. The CDR3 DNA sequence: TGTGCCAGTAGTTGGACTAGCTATGTCACCGGGGAGCTGTTTTTT. It encodes CASSWTSYVTGELFF.

This chain connects TRBV29-1 to TRBJ1-2; D possibly corresponds to TRBD1 (6 bases). The germline gives CDR1 SQVTM, CDR2 ANQGSEA. This CDR3 region has 13 residues. The ends were cut back, 4 bases at V and 7 bases at J, with 16 bases in the middle. CDR3 bases: TGCAGCGTTGGGTCCGGGACAAGGGCTGGCTACACCTTC. Translating gives CSVGSGTRAGYTF.